Sequencing of this T cell receptor (beta chain) was carried out in a study of OX40 agonist ivuxolimab in advanced cancers. Describing the broader study: Ivuxolimab, which targeted the costimulatory receptor OX40 (CD134), was an agonistic, fully human IgG2 monoclonal antibody. Three dose-escalation patients achieved partial responses, one with hepatocellular carcinoma and two with cutaneous melanoma. The paper covers the monotherapy dose-escalation part of the phase I ivuxolimab trial, which included N ≈ 54 patients. Peripheral TCRbeta sequencing aimed to test whether ivuxolimab altered TCR sequence diversity and caused clonal T-cell expansion. Patients were allowed to have had prior anti-PD-1, anti-PD-L1 or anti-CTLA-4 therapy, and approximately 39% of the dose-escalation patients had been treated with checkpoint inhibitors. In the dose-escalation cohort, around four fifths of patients were male, and the mean age was approximately 60 years, with a range of roughly 20 to 85. Intravenous ivuxolimab was administered to patients every 2 weeks at six dose levels: 0.01, 0.1, 0.3, 1.5, 3 and 10 mg/kg. Among the roughly 52 dose-escalation patients, approximately 20 had hepatocellular carcinoma, approximately 15 melanoma, 9 renal cell carcinoma and 9 head and neck cancer.

General findings and caveats noted by the study authors: At doses of 0.1 to 3.0 mg/kg, clonal expansion of both CD4+ and CD8+ T cells in blood was seen between baseline and week 6. Low levels of normalized T-cell clonal expansion were also shown by some nonresponding patients. In the 0.1-3.0 mg/kg groups, partial responders had among the lowest normalized peripheral clonal expansion, particularly in CD8+ T cells. After ivuxolimab, CD8+ T cells had more expanded clones than CD4+ T cells on average. Which antigens the clonally expanded peripheral T cells were specific for was not determined.

Genomic DNA was extracted from sorted cells for sequencing of the TCRbeta CDR3 region. The immunoSEQ Assay was used to sequence the TCRbeta CDR3 regions. As stored in TCRdb, this immuneACCESS dataset retains in-frame rearrangements with V and J assigned. A fraction of the clones does not appear; measured against another copy, unresolved V genes explain less than half of the discrepancy, and the remainder lacks a known reason. Counted in this sample were about 79,000 clones; 75% to 95% of them appeared once. The top ten hold around 7% of the sample. The trial excluded patients who had a history of autoimmune disease or who were on systemic immunosuppression. In every dose cohort, peripheral blood was drawn for TCR sequencing at baseline, cycle 4 day 1, and cycle 7 day 1. The samples were taken from a phase I, first-in-human, multicenter, open-label dose-escalation trial of ivuxolimab. Adults with locally advanced or metastatic melanoma, renal cell carcinoma, hepatocellular carcinoma or head and neck squamous cell carcinoma were enrolled in the trial. Before TCR sequencing, CD4+ and CD8+ T cells were separately sorted from peripheral blood.

With regard to this clone: Its antigen is unknown. No base quality values were provided; no much bigger clone lies one nucleotide off.

Looking up the germline V gene yields CDR1 MNHNS and CDR2 SASEGT. The CDR3 starts with the cysteine, ends with the phenylalanine, and has 15 residues. Only the CDR3 region is kept as DNA, spanning 45 bases read in frame from base 1. Trimming removed 2 bases from V and 4 bases from J, leaving 12 bases between the germline ends. This receptor chain uses TRBV6-1 and TRBJ1-5, with no D gene named confidently. The source of this sequence is an adult with an advanced solid tumor such as melanoma, head and neck, liver or kidney cancer. Sequenced material: CD4+ or CD8+ T cells sorted from blood, taken in a trial of the OX40 agonist ivuxolimab. The nucleotide sequence is given as TGTGCCAGCAGTGAAACACCAGGAGGGAATCAGCCCCAGCATTTT. Its product reads: CASSETPGGNQPQHF.